These T cell receptor beta chains were read from a single sample in a study of vaccination and CD4 T cells after COVID-19. These receptors lack a known antigen. TCRdb reanalysed the PCR reads using MiXCR and keeps one entry per CDR3 protein. The repertoire holds around 16,000 distinct CDR3 sequences, with around 75% as singletons. The sequenced sample was CD4+ T cells from blood, cultured in vitro, obtained after SARS-CoV-2 vaccination. Every receptor here comes from a human donor who received a COVID-19 vaccine. Each CDR3 is given with its conserved first and last residue. D genes are given only for firm matches. Size tells how often a clone was seen (once, few, many) or the class of an expanded clone, and some rows leave it out.

j_gene,d_gene,abundance,v_gene,CDR3nt,CDR3aa
TRBJ1-5,-,-,TRBV23-1,TGCGCCAGCGCAGACAGAAGCCACAATCAGCCCCAGCATTTT,CASADRSHNQPQHF
TRBJ2-5,TRBD2,-,TRBV7-9,TGTGCCAGCAGCGTACGCGGACTAGCGGGGGGGACTAAGACCCAGTACTTC,CASSVRGLAGGTKTQYF
TRBJ1-1,-,few,TRBV20-1,TGCAGTGCTAGAGATTGGCGATTGAACACTGAAGCTTTCTTT,CSARDWRLNTEAFF
TRBJ2-7,-,-,TRBV2,TGTGCCAGCAGAGCCTCCTACGAGCAGTACTTC,CASRASYEQYF
TRBJ1-2,-,-,TRBV6-1,TGTGCCAGCAGGCCCGGGACGGGAATGTATGGCTACACCTTC,CASRPGTGMYGYTF
TRBJ2-2,TRBD2,-,TRBV20-1,TGCAGTGCTAGAGACCCGACTAGCGGGGGGCACAACACCGGGGAGCTGTTTTTT,CSARDPTSGGHNTGELFF
TRBJ2-2,-,-,TRBV21-1,TGTGCCAGCAGCAAATGTGAGGGGCGGAACACCGGGGAGCTGTTTTTT,CASSKCEGRNTGELFF
TRBJ1-1,-,few,TRBV15,TGTGCCACCAGCAGAGAGTATCCCGGGACTCTGAACACTGAAGCTTTCTTT,CATSREYPGTLNTEAFF
TRBJ1-1,TRBD1,-,TRBV27,TGTGCCAGCAGTCCTGACAGGGGGGGCATGAACACTGAAGCTTTCTTT,CASSPDRGGMNTEAFF
TRBJ2-7,TRBD2,-,TRBV6-4,TGTGCCAGCAGTGACTCACCCCCAGAACTAGCGGGGAGCTCCTACGAGCAGTACTTC,CASSDSPPELAGSSYEQYF
TRBJ1-5,-,few,TRBV20-1,TGCAGTGCCGCGGCGGGAGGGCAGCCCCAGCATTTT,CSAAAGGQPQHF
TRBJ2-7,TRBD2,-,TRBV20-1,TGCAGTGCGCAAGCCGGGACTAGCGGGGGGGGGCTAAGTTACGAGCAGTACTTC,CSAQAGTSGGGLSYEQYF
TRBJ1-1,-,-,TRBV5-1,TGCGCCAGCAGCTTGGAAAGAACTTATAACACTGAAGCTTTCTTT,CASSLERTYNTEAFF
TRBJ2-3,TRBD2,-,TRBV12-5,TGTGCTAGTGGTTTACAGCGGGGGTCCCGCACAGATACGCAGTATTTT,CASGLQRGSRTDTQYF
TRBJ2-5,-,-,TRBV11-3,TGTGCCAGCAGCAGATACCGGGGGACCCAGTACTTC,CASSRYRGTQYF
TRBJ1-2,-,-,TRBV12-3/TRBV12-4,TGTGCCAGCAGTTTAGCGGACAGTGGTGGCTACACCTTC,CASSLADSGGYTF
TRBJ2-3,-,once,TRBV30,TGTGCCTGGCGCGCTCCCTCTTTCACAGATACGCAGTATTTT,CAWRAPSFTDTQYF
TRBJ1-2,-,few,TRBV20-1,TGCAGTGCGGACCGGGCCGCCTATGGCTACACCTTC,CSADRAAYGYTF
TRBJ1-5,TRBD1,-,TRBV20-1,TGCAGTGCTGAGACAGGGGGCGCGGCTGTAGGCAATCAGCCCCAGCATTTT,CSAETGGAAVGNQPQHF
TRBJ2-6,-,-,TRBV2,TGTGCCACCGACCCCTCTGGGGCCAACGTCCTGACTTTC,CATDPSGANVLTF
TRBJ1-1,-,-,TRBV20-1,TGCAGTGCTAGAGATACGGGGAGCGCTGAAGCTTTCTTT,CSARDTGSAEAFF
TRBJ1-3,-,-,TRBV7-8,TGTGCCAGCAGCTTTGGAGCGGTTAACTCTGGAAACACCATATATTTT,CASSFGAVNSGNTIYF